This T cell receptor beta chain comes out of a study of T cell repertoires in cytomegalovirus infection. Study-wide context: Researchers turned to recently identified HLA-C-restricted CMV epitopes as well as well-studied HLA-B-restricted ones.

This clonotype was counted a single time. Its antigen is not known. V gave up 5 bases and J gave up 2 bases, with 14 bases separating them. Germline V CDR1 and CDR2: MDHEN, SYDVKM. CDR3 size: 15 residues. TCRdb reprocessed the reads with MiXCR, giving one entry per CDR3 protein. Of nearly 700,000 distinct CDR3 sequences listed, 33% are singletons. V and J are TRBV28 and TRBJ2-3, with a tentative D call TRBD1 (6 bases). The sample in question was cultured PBMCs, obtained from culture after CMV antigen stimulation. The TCR comes from a human donor in good health (CMV status not recorded). Some clones in this sample may be carry-over from other donors' samples. The CDR3 DNA sequence: TGTGCCAGCAGTCTCGGGACATCTAACACAGATACGCAGTATTTT. As protein: CASSLGTSNTDTQYF.